The 31 T cell receptor beta chains presented below share a single source sample, sequenced in a study of shared clonotypes between healthy human individuals. Sequencing used immunoSEQ multiplex PCR; TCRdb keeps in-frame clones, though not all of them. The table has around 600,000 clones, 98% seen once. Naive CD8 cells comprised CD45RO-negative, CCR7-positively selected cells, excluding terminally differentiated effector memory CD45RA+ cells. The sequencing sample was made of naive CD8+ T cells sorted from blood. These receptors came from a man aged 25 to 40 in good health.

V and J are TRBV14 and TRBJ1-1; D uncertain. The germline V gene has CDR1 SGHDN and CDR2 FVKESK. Between the trimmed V and J ends, which lost 1 base and 5 bases, there was a span of 8 bases. The CDR3 loop spans 13 amino acids. The CDR3 region has the DNA TGTGCCAGCAGCCAAGGCGGACGGACTGAAGCTTTCTTT. Residues: CASSQGGRTEAFF.

J is TRBJ1-2 and V is TRBV7-8, with 9 bases aligning to TRBD1. There are 17 residues in the CDR3. The trim removed 1 base at V and 1 base at J, leaving 7 bases unmatched. Germline values: CDR1 SGHVS, CDR2 FQNEAQ. The CDR3 bases are TGTGCCAGCAGCTTAGTCGCCCGGGACAGGGATAACTATGGCTACACCTTC. It encodes CASSLVARDRDNYGYTF.

V and J are TRBV19 and TRBJ1-1, with 7 bases lining up with TRBD1. The germline V gene has CDR1 LNHDA and CDR2 SQIVND (reference sequence). The CDR3 consists of 13 residues. The junction had 2 bases not matched to a gene; V was cut back by 6 bases and J by 1 base. This CDR3 reads CASRPGGNTEAFF. The CDR3 nucleotides are TGTGCCAGTAGACCAGGGGGGAACACTGAAGCTTTCTTT.

This clone was found once. V usage is TRBV15 and J usage is TRBJ2-1; 10 nucleotides agree with TRBD2. Germline lookup yields CDR1 LNHNV and CDR2 YYDKDF (reference sequence). The J segment lost 7 bases and the V segment lost 8 bases, leaving 11 bases of the junction unmatched. CDR3 size: 15 residues. The CDR3 loop reads CATRRPSGGRNEQFF. The CDR3 region has the DNA TGTGCCACCCGAAGGCCTAGCGGGGGACGAAATGAGCAGTTCTTC.

This clone came up once. The rearrangement links TRBV7-2 to TRBJ2-7; D tentatively reads TRBD1 or TRBD2 (5 bases each). Germline V gene data show CDR1 as SGHTA and CDR2 as FQGNSA. This CDR3 has 14 residues. Trimming took 4 bases from V and 2 from J, leaving 12 bases between them. This CDR3 is CASSWRGAAYEQYF. As DNA, the CDR3 is TGTGCCAGCAGCTGGCGAGGGGCCGCCTACGAGCAGTACTTC.

The J gene is TRBJ1-3, the V gene TRBV28; D not certain. The CDR3 runs 12 residues. Germline V gene data show CDR1 as MDHEN and CDR2 as SYDVKM. Deletions cut 3 bases from V and 3 bases from J, with 3 bases between. As DNA, the CDR3 is TGTGCCAGCAGTTTTTATGGAAACACCATATATTTT. This gives the protein CASSFYGNTIYF.

This clone occurred once. The chain carries TRBV10-2 and TRBJ2-1, with D possibly TRBD2 on 6 matching bases. The V and J ends lost 4 bases and 5 bases respectively, with 12 bases between them. Germline V gene data show CDR1 as WSHSY and CDR2 as SAAADI. CDR3 size: 14 residues. This chain's CDR3 is CASSVRDSDNEQFF. As DNA, the CDR3 is TGCGCCAGCAGTGTCCGGGACTCTGACAATGAGCAGTTCTTC.

The chain carries TRBV4-1 and TRBJ2-7, with TRBD2 matching 10 bases. The CDR3 has 14 amino acids. Germline CDR1 MGHRA, CDR2 YSYEKL. The junction had 2 bases not matched to a gene; V was cut back by 0 bases and J by 6 bases. CDR3 nucleotides: TGCGCCAGCAGCCAAGATTTAGCGGGAGGCGAGCAGTACTTC. It specifies CASSQDLAGGEQYF.

J is TRBJ2-7 and V is TRBV7-9; 8 bases match TRBD1. J lost 7 bases, V lost 6 bases, and 11 bases had no gene match. Germline V gives CDR1 SEHNR, CDR2 FQNEAQ (reference sequence). This CDR3 spans 14 amino acids. The CDR3 DNA is TGTGCCAGCAGTTTCGACAGGGGCGGATGGGAGCAGTACTTC. Amino acid sequence: CASSFDRGGWEQYF.

The rearrangement links TRBV5-4 to TRBJ2-7, with D possibly TRBD2 on 6 matching bases. The CDR3 covers 16 residues. V lost 0 bases and J lost 4, with 17 bases in between. Germline assignment: CDR1 SGHNT and CDR2 YYREEE (reference sequence). The DNA for the CDR3 is TGTGCCAGCAGCTTGGCCACCCTCCCCGGGGGATACGAGCAGTACTTC. It specifies CASSLATLPGGYEQYF.

V usage is TRBV25-1 and J usage is TRBJ2-1; tentative D call: TRBD1 (5 bases). The germline V and J ends were trimmed by 10 bases and 0 bases, with 16 bases remaining between them. Germline values: CDR1 MGHDK, CDR2 SYGVNS. The CDR3 consists of 15 residues. CDR3 loop: CATQGGSASYNEQFF. CDR3 nucleotides: TGTGCCACCCAGGGCGGCTCGGCCTCCTACAATGAGCAGTTCTTC. The full variable domain, its missing parts supplied by reference TRBV25-1 and TRBJ2-1, is EADIYQTPRYLVIGTGKKITLECSQTMGHDKMYWYQQDPGMELHLIHYSYGVNSTEKGDLSSESTVSRIRTEHFPLTLESARPSHTSQYLCATQGGSASYNEQFFGPGTRLTVL.

The gene calls are TRBV29-1 and TRBJ2-7; possible D gene TRBD1, 6 bases. Germline V gene lookup returns CDR1 SQVTM and CDR2 ANQGSEA. The CDR3 loop spans 13 amino acids. The V gene lost 7 bases and the J gene lost 6 bases, with 19 bases spanning the gap. The CDR3 sequence is CSAQGFSAGEQYF. The CDR3, as DNA: TGCAGCGCACAGGGCTTCTCGGCGGGCGAGCAGTACTTC.

V usage is TRBV10-3 and J usage is TRBJ1-2, with a weak D call TRBD1 (6 bases). The CDR3 is made up of 14 amino acids. Trimming left V 2 bases short and J 7 bases short, with 14 bases between. Germline-derived CDR1 and CDR2 are ENHRY and SYGVKD. CDR3 sequence reads: CAISEMLGASGYTF. Here the CDR3 DNA reads TGTGCCATCAGTGAGATGTTGGGGGCGAGTGGCTACACCTTC.

To note about this clone: This sample also contains other DNA sequences that code for the same CDR3. The chain has TRBV7-9 and TRBJ1-1; 7 bases match TRBD1. V lost 1 base, J lost 1 base, and 0 bases stayed unmatched. Germline lookup yields CDR1 SEHNR and CDR2 FQNEAQ (reference sequence). This CDR3 has 14 residues. CDR3 in amino acids: CASSLGTGNTEAFF. CDR3 coding DNA: TGTGCCAGCAGCTTAGGGACAGGGAACACTGAAGCTTTCTTT.

This clone came up once. The chain has TRBV4-1 and TRBJ2-1; 7 bases map to TRBD1. Trimming removed 0 bases from V and 5 bases from J; junction bases left unmatched: 1. Germline CDR1 MGHRA, CDR2 YSYEKL. CDR3 size: 14 residues. The CDR3 loop is CASSQDRGNNEQFF. CDR3 sequence (DNA): TGCGCCAGCAGCCAAGACAGGGGGAACAATGAGCAGTTCTTC.

The chain has TRBV16 and TRBJ1-1; a weak D match, TRBD1 (5 bases). The CDR3 length is 14 residues. Germline CDR1 and CDR2: KGHSY and FQNENV. V was cut by 0 bases and J by 5 bases, with 10 bases left in between. The CDR3 nucleotides read TGTGCCAGCAGCCAATCATTCCAGGGAACTGAAGCTTTCTTT. Translation gives CASSQSFQGTEAFF.

The CDR3, as DNA: TGTGCCAGCAGCGCAAGGGGGCTTACTGAAGCTTTCTTT. Amino acid sequence: CASSARGLTEAFF. This rearrangement joins TRBV7-2 to TRBJ1-1, with TRBD1 identical over 7 bases. Trimming cost V 5 bases and J 5 bases; bases outside gene matches: 5. CDR3 length: 13 residues. CDR1 and CDR2 from the germline V gene are SGHTA and FQGNSA.

The V and J genes are TRBV7-9 and TRBJ2-7, with TRBD1 matching 9 bases. From germline, CDR1 is SEHNR and CDR2 FQNEAQ (reference sequence). Germline trimming cut 5 bases from V and 0 bases from J; bases unmatched to any gene: 14. The CDR3 extends over 18 amino acids. The CDR3 loop is CASSPLGSETGGSYEQYF. CDR3 DNA: TGTGCCAGCAGCCCCTTGGGCTCCGAGACAGGGGGCTCCTACGAGCAGTACTTC.

The CDR3 DNA reads as TGTGCCAGCAGTTTCGATCAAGAGGACAGACACAAAACGGGGGAGCAGTACTTC. Translated: CASSFDQEDRHKTGEQYF. The chain links TRBV28 to TRBJ2-7; weak D call: TRBD1 (6 bases). This CDR3 region has 18 residues. Trimming removed 3 bases at V and 7 bases at J, with 28 bases between. CDR1 is MDHEN, CDR2 SYDVKM, per germline.

V and J are TRBV11-2 and TRBJ2-7; TRBD2 matches at 9 bases. V shed 1 base and J 1 base; nucleotides not matched to a gene: 5. Germline lookup yields CDR1 SGHAT and CDR2 FQNNGV. This CDR3 has 16 residues. The DNA for the CDR3 is TGTGCCAGCAGCTTAGTTGTTAGCGGGGGTTCCTACGAGCAGTACTTC. Translation gives CASSLVVSGGSYEQYF.

This clone was recorded once. The gene calls are TRBV29-1 and TRBJ2-7; a weak D match, TRBD2 (6 bases). The CDR3 loop spans 14 amino acids. Trimming pared 6 bases from V and 0 bases from J, leaving 15 bases between. CDR1 and CDR2 (germline): SQVTM, ANQGSEA. The chain's CDR3 is CSVSGTPSSYEQYF. The DNA of the CDR3 is TGCAGCGTCTCCGGGACTCCTAGCTCCTACGAGCAGTACTTC.

The CDR3 DNA reads TGCGCCAGCAGCCAAGGCCACTCGGGAGGGCCGTCCTACAATGAGCAGTTCTTC. Translation gives CASSQGHSGGPSYNEQFF. This sequence joins TRBV4-1 and TRBJ2-1; the match to TRBD2 covers 8 bases. The CDR3 is made up of 18 amino acids. Losses at the gene ends were 1 base for V and 1 base for J; bases not matched to a gene: 9. Germline CDR1 reads MGHRA; CDR2 reads YSYEKL.

This chain links TRBV5-1 with TRBJ2-3; no reliable D call. The CDR3 sequence is 12 residues long. The V and J ends lost 2 bases and 6 bases respectively, with 7 bases between them. The germline V gene has CDR1 SGHRS and CDR2 YFSETQ. The CDR3 DNA follows: TGCGCCAGCAGCTTCTTGGACGATACGCAGTATTTT. Translation: CASSFLDDTQYF.

The rearrangement joins TRBV27 to TRBJ2-7, with 9 bases that match TRBD2. Germline V gene sequence: CDR1 MNHEY, CDR2 SMNVEV (reference sequence). The J segment lost 0 bases and the V segment lost 7 bases, leaving 4 bases of the junction unmatched. This CDR3 contains 14 residues. Written as DNA, the CDR3 is TGTGCCAGCAAAGGGACTAGCTTCTCCTACGAGCAGTACTTC. This translates into CASKGTSFSYEQYF.

The gene calls are TRBV13 and TRBJ1-1, with a weak D call TRBD1 (5 bases). V dropped 8 bases and J dropped 1 base, with 14 bases sitting between them. The CDR3 spans 14 residues. The germline CDR1 and CDR2 sequences are PRHDT and FYEKMQ (reference sequence). The CDR3 nucleotides are TGTGCCAGCGCCCCGGGACCGAAGAACACTGAAGCTTTCTTT. It translates to CASAPGPKNTEAFF.

The chain combines TRBV13 with TRBJ1-4, with D possibly being TRBD1 (5 bases). Trimming stripped 5 bases from V and 8 bases from J, with 21 bases between. Germline V gene lookup returns CDR1 PRHDT and CDR2 FYEKMQ (reference sequence). This CDR3 has 16 amino acids. CDR3 sequence: CASSHRGRDRGEKLFF. The CDR3 DNA reads as TGTGCCAGCAGCCATAGAGGCCGGGACCGGGGGGAAAAACTGTTTTTT.

This chain joins TRBV29-1 and TRBJ1-2, with D perhaps matching TRBD1 (5 bases). The V end lost 1 base, the J end lost 4 bases, and 7 bases lay between the germline ends. From germline, CDR1 is SQVTM and CDR2 ANQGSEA. The CDR3 spans 12 residues. This CDR3 is CSVEGGTYGYTF. The CDR3 DNA sequence: TGCAGCGTTGAAGGGGGGACCTATGGCTACACCTTC.

The CDR3 is CASGRLSYNEQFF. CDR3 nucleotides: TGTGCCAGCGGGCGCCTCTCCTACAATGAGCAGTTCTTC. The J gene is TRBJ2-1, the V gene TRBV27, with no clear D. From germline, CDR1 is MNHEY and CDR2 SMNVEV (reference sequence). The CDR3 is 13 amino acids. V lost 8 bases and J lost 0, with 8 bases in between.

The chain carries TRBV4-2 and TRBJ1-2, with D possibly TRBD1 on 5 matching bases. CDR1 is LGHNA, CDR2 YNFKEQ, per germline. V lost 0 bases and J lost 4, with 15 bases in between. The CDR3 covers 16 residues. The CDR3 loop is CASSQDLSGGIYGYTF. In nucleotides, the CDR3 is TGTGCCAGCAGCCAAGACCTTTCGGGGGGGATCTATGGCTACACCTTC.

The chain links TRBV6-6 to TRBJ2-1, with D perhaps TRBD1 (5 bases). Between the trimmed V and J ends, which lost 5 bases and 1 base, there was a span of 9 bases. CDR1 is MNHNY and CDR2 is SVGAGI in the germline V gene (reference sequence). The CDR3 covers 14 residues. CDR3 nucleotide sequence: TGTGCCAGCAGTACAGGATTATCCTACAATGAGCAGTTCTTC. Its protein product is CASSTGLSYNEQFF.

V and J are TRBV27 and TRBJ2-7; no reliable D call. V was clipped by 0 bases and J by 1 base, with 7 bases between them. In germline, CDR1 is MNHEY, CDR2 SMNVEV (reference sequence). This CDR3 is built from 14 residues. In DNA, the CDR3 is TGTGCCAGCAGTTTATCTGCAGATTCCTACGAGCAGTACTTC. It encodes CASSLSADSYEQYF.